This is a list of T cell receptor beta chains from one sample in a study of technical replicates of blood from a few donors. Assay used: immunoSEQ multiplex PCR; TCRdb lists only in-frame clones, some missing. The sample carries 60,000 to 65,000 clones, approximately 83% recorded once. Sample: PBMCs. These receptors were obtained from a human donor in good health. Some clones in this sample may be carry-over from other donors' samples. The CDR3 runs from the conserved cysteine through the conserved F or W. A D gene is named only where the DNA matches it firmly. For some rows the clone size is stated as once, few or many, or as a class when expanded; others skip it.

J gene: TRBJ1-1; D gene: TRBD1; V gene: TRBV5-1; clone size: -; CDR3 protein: CASSWTGAERDTEAFF; CDR3 DNA: TGCGCCAGCAGCTGGACAGGGGCAGAGAGGGACACTGAAGCTTTCTTT
J gene: TRBJ2-5; D gene: -; V gene: TRBV2; clone size: -; CDR3 protein: CASQRGETQYF; CDR3 DNA: TGTGCCAGCCAACGAGGGGAGACCCAGTACTTC
J gene: TRBJ1-4; D gene: TRBD1; V gene: TRBV11-2; clone size: -; CDR3 protein: CASSLDRGRDEKLFF; CDR3 DNA: TGTGCCAGCAGCTTAGACAGGGGGCGCGATGAAAAACTGTTTTTT
J gene: TRBJ1-1; D gene: -; V gene: TRBV27; clone size: -; CDR3 protein: CASSLTGGGTEAFF; CDR3 DNA: TGTGCCAGCAGTCTGACGGGGGGAGGCACTGAAGCTTTCTTT
J gene: TRBJ2-1; D gene: TRBD2; V gene: TRBV7-3; clone size: -; CDR3 protein: CASSLETSGRPSDEQFF; CDR3 DNA: TGTGCCAGCAGCCTAGAGACTAGCGGGAGGCCTTCCGATGAGCAGTTCTTC
J gene: TRBJ2-3; D gene: -; V gene: TRBV2; clone size: -; CDR3 protein: CASSEGSSGDTQYF; CDR3 DNA: TGTGCCAGCAGTGAAGGATCATCGGGAGATACGCAGTATTTT
J gene: TRBJ2-1; D gene: TRBD1; V gene: TRBV4-3; clone size: -; CDR3 protein: CASSQSGGTGGNEQFF; CDR3 DNA: TGCGCCAGCAGCCAGTCGGGTGGGACAGGGGGCAATGAGCAGTTCTTC
J gene: TRBJ2-1; D gene: -; V gene: TRBV5-8; clone size: -; CDR3 protein: CAGRTADSSYNEQFF; CDR3 DNA: TGTGCCGGACGAACAGCGGATAGCTCCTACAATGAGCAGTTCTTC
J gene: TRBJ2-7; D gene: -; V gene: TRBV7-9; clone size: -; CDR3 protein: CASSSSSYEQYF; CDR3 DNA: TGTGCCAGCAGCTCCAGTTCCTACGAGCAGTACTTC
J gene: TRBJ2-7; D gene: TRBD1; V gene: TRBV10-3; clone size: -; CDR3 protein: CAISWDRSYEQYF; CDR3 DNA: TGTGCCATCAGTTGGGACAGATCCTACGAGCAGTACTTC
J gene: TRBJ2-7; D gene: -; V gene: TRBV4-3; clone size: once; CDR3 protein: CASSYEEIRIYYEQYF; CDR3 DNA: TGCGCCAGCAGCTATGAGGAAATCCGGATCTACTACGAGCAGTACTTC
J gene: TRBJ1-1; D gene: TRBD1; V gene: TRBV7-2; clone size: -; CDR3 protein: CASSPTGGRTEAFF; CDR3 DNA: TGTGCCAGCAGTCCGACAGGGGGGCGCACTGAAGCTTTCTTT
J gene: TRBJ1-1; D gene: -; V gene: TRBV10-3; clone size: -; CDR3 protein: CAILSPGAPEAFF; CDR3 DNA: TGTGCCATCCTCAGCCCAGGGGCCCCCGAAGCTTTCTTT
J gene: TRBJ2-1; D gene: -; V gene: TRBV4-3; clone size: -; CDR3 protein: CASSQDLGGYNEQFF; CDR3 DNA: TGCGCCAGCAGCCAAGATTTGGGGGGTTACAATGAGCAGTTCTTC
J gene: TRBJ1-2; D gene: TRBD1; V gene: TRBV2; clone size: -; CDR3 protein: CASRIQGAANYGYTF; CDR3 DNA: TGTGCCAGCAGAATCCAGGGGGCAGCTAACTATGGCTACACCTTC
J gene: TRBJ2-1; D gene: TRBD2; V gene: TRBV4-2; clone size: -; CDR3 protein: CASSPNLADNEQFF; CDR3 DNA: TGTGCCAGCAGCCCAAACCTAGCGGACAATGAGCAGTTCTTC
J gene: TRBJ2-5; D gene: -; V gene: TRBV5-1; clone size: -; CDR3 protein: CASSRDQETQYF; CDR3 DNA: TGCGCCAGCAGCCGAGACCAAGAGACCCAGTACTTC
J gene: TRBJ2-7; D gene: TRBD2; V gene: TRBV15; clone size: -; CDR3 protein: CATSAGTSGRDGEQYF; CDR3 DNA: TGTGCCACCAGCGCCGGGACTAGCGGGAGAGATGGCGAGCAGTACTTC
J gene: TRBJ1-1; D gene: -; V gene: TRBV19; clone size: few; CDR3 protein: CASRTENTEAFF; CDR3 DNA: TGTGCCAGTCGCACAGAAAACACTGAAGCTTTCTTT
J gene: TRBJ1-1; D gene: -; V gene: TRBV10-3; clone size: once; CDR3 protein: CAISEATLRNTEAFF; CDR3 DNA: TGTGCCATCAGTGAGGCAACACTACGGAACACTGAAGCTTTCTTT
J gene: TRBJ2-7; D gene: TRBD2; V gene: TRBV4-2; clone size: -; CDR3 protein: CASSLDLLPGTSDYEQYF; CDR3 DNA: TGTGCCAGCAGCCTCGACCTACTCCCCGGGACTAGCGACTACGAGCAGTACTTC
J gene: TRBJ2-1; D gene: -; V gene: TRBV4-3; clone size: -; CDR3 protein: CASSQDWGDRGDNEQFF; CDR3 DNA: TGCGCCAGCAGCCAAGATTGGGGGGACAGAGGAGATAATGAGCAGTTCTTC
J gene: TRBJ2-5; D gene: -; V gene: TRBV7-3; clone size: -; CDR3 protein: CASSSGTTQETQYF; CDR3 DNA: TGTGCCAGCAGCTCTGGGACAACTCAAGAGACCCAGTACTTC
J gene: TRBJ1-2; D gene: -; V gene: TRBV4-1; clone size: -; CDR3 protein: CASSQDEQFAPYGYTF; CDR3 DNA: TGCGCCAGCAGCCAAGATGAGCAATTTGCCCCATATGGCTACACCTTC
J gene: TRBJ2-2; D gene: -; V gene: TRBV2; clone size: -; CDR3 protein: CASRAGFGELFF; CDR3 DNA: TGTGCCAGCAGGGCAGGGTTCGGGGAGCTGTTTTTT
J gene: TRBJ1-2; D gene: TRBD1; V gene: TRBV5-1; clone size: -; CDR3 protein: CASAPGTVDRGYTF; CDR3 DNA: TGCGCCAGCGCCCCCGGGACAGTGGATCGTGGCTACACCTTC
J gene: TRBJ2-5; D gene: TRBD1; V gene: TRBV5-4; clone size: -; CDR3 protein: CASSIDRGGETQYF; CDR3 DNA: TGTGCCAGCAGTATCGACAGGGGTGGAGAGACCCAGTACTTC
J gene: TRBJ1-4; D gene: -; V gene: TRBV27; clone size: -; CDR3 protein: CASSSLNIATNEKLFF; CDR3 DNA: TGTGCCAGCAGTTCTTTAAACATCGCAACTAATGAAAAACTGTTTTTT
J gene: TRBJ2-2; D gene: -; V gene: TRBV4-3; clone size: -; CDR3 protein: CASSHTGAGELFF; CDR3 DNA: TGCGCCAGCAGCCACACGGGGGCCGGGGAGCTGTTTTTT
J gene: TRBJ2-7; D gene: -; V gene: TRBV11-2; clone size: -; CDR3 protein: CASSFPDRYEQYF; CDR3 DNA: TGTGCCAGCAGCTTCCCCGACAGATACGAGCAGTACTTC
J gene: TRBJ2-1; D gene: -; V gene: TRBV5-4; clone size: -; CDR3 protein: CASSLDSYNEQFF; CDR3 DNA: TGTGCCAGCAGCTTGGACAGCTACAATGAGCAGTTCTTC
J gene: TRBJ1-1; D gene: -; V gene: TRBV27; clone size: once; CDR3 protein: CASSLYAIGTEAFF; CDR3 DNA: TGTGCCAGCAGTTTATATGCTATCGGCACTGAAGCTTTCTTT
J gene: TRBJ2-7; D gene: -; V gene: TRBV18; clone size: -; CDR3 protein: CASSPGTYEQYF; CDR3 DNA: TGTGCCAGCTCACCCGGGACCTACGAGCAGTACTTC
J gene: TRBJ1-6; D gene: TRBD1; V gene: TRBV7-9; clone size: -; CDR3 protein: CASSDRDRVIDSPLHF; CDR3 DNA: TGTGCCAGCAGCGACCGGGACAGGGTGATAGATTCACCCCTCCACTTT
J gene: TRBJ2-3; D gene: TRBD2; V gene: TRBV6-6; clone size: -; CDR3 protein: CASSYRLTSGADTQYF; CDR3 DNA: TGTGCCAGCAGTTACAGGCTAACTAGCGGTGCAGATACGCAGTATTTT
J gene: TRBJ1-3; D gene: -; V gene: TRBV5-1; clone size: -; CDR3 protein: CASRRYSGNTIYF; CDR3 DNA: TGCGCCAGCAGGAGATACTCTGGAAACACCATATATTTT
J gene: TRBJ1-3; D gene: TRBD1; V gene: TRBV5-4; clone size: -; CDR3 protein: CASSLGRGPGNTIYF; CDR3 DNA: TGTGCCAGCAGCTTGGGCAGGGGGCCTGGAAACACCATATATTTT